The rows below give T cell receptor beta chains drawn from one sample of a study of shared clonotypes between healthy human individuals. Repertoires were generated with immunoSEQ multiplex PCR, while TCRdb's copy carries only in-frame clones and drops some. The data show 300,000 to 350,000 clones, around four fifths seen once. The specimen sequenced was memory CD4+ T cells sorted from blood. Receptor source: a man aged 25-45 years in good health. Both conserved end residues are part of each CDR3. D genes are given only for firm matches. Rows may omit the clone size; those that give it use once, few, many or a size class.

D gene: TRBD1; V gene: TRBV6-1; clone size: -; J gene: TRBJ1-4; CDR3 protein: CASRTGVGNEKLFF; CDR3 DNA: TGTGCCAGCAGGACAGGGGTTGGTAATGAAAAACTGTTTTTT
D gene: TRBD1; V gene: TRBV11-3; clone size: -; J gene: TRBJ2-2; CDR3 protein: CASSGRQGATTGELFF; CDR3 DNA: TGTGCCAGCAGCGGGCGACAGGGGGCGACCACCGGGGAGCTGTTTTTT
D gene: -; V gene: TRBV19; clone size: -; J gene: TRBJ1-5; CDR3 protein: CASLDSSNQPQHF; CDR3 DNA: TGTGCCAGTCTGGACAGTAGCAATCAGCCCCAGCATTTT
D gene: -; V gene: TRBV7-8; clone size: -; J gene: TRBJ1-4; CDR3 protein: CASSLSDYNEKLFF; CDR3 DNA: TGTGCCAGCAGCTTATCAGACTATAATGAAAAACTGTTTTTT
D gene: -; V gene: TRBV27; clone size: once; J gene: TRBJ2-1; CDR3 protein: CASSSLGSYNEQFF; CDR3 DNA: TGTGCCAGCAGTTCCCTGGGCTCCTACAATGAGCAGTTCTTC
D gene: -; V gene: TRBV5-4; clone size: -; J gene: TRBJ2-7; CDR3 protein: CASSFNYEQYF; CDR3 DNA: TGTGCCAGCAGCTTCAACTACGAGCAGTACTTC
D gene: -; V gene: TRBV4-3; clone size: -; J gene: TRBJ2-3; CDR3 protein: CASSSTGAADTQYF; CDR3 DNA: TGCGCCAGCAGTTCCACGGGAGCGGCAGATACGCAGTATTTT
D gene: TRBD1; V gene: TRBV5-4; clone size: few; J gene: TRBJ1-6; CDR3 protein: CASSLGQGAQGLPLHF; CDR3 DNA: TGTGCCAGCAGCCTGGGACAGGGGGCCCAGGGCTTGCCCCTCCACTTT
D gene: -; V gene: TRBV7-2; clone size: -; J gene: TRBJ1-2; CDR3 protein: CASSPLYGYTF; CDR3 DNA: TGTGCCAGCAGCCCCCTCTATGGCTACACCTTC
D gene: TRBD2; V gene: TRBV7-9; clone size: few; J gene: TRBJ2-1; CDR3 protein: CASSSRLAGSYNEQFF; CDR3 DNA: TGTGCCAGCAGCTCAAGACTAGCGGGATCCTACAATGAGCAGTTCTTC
D gene: TRBD1; V gene: TRBV19; clone size: once; J gene: TRBJ1-1; CDR3 protein: CASSIGQGVNTEAFF; CDR3 DNA: TGTGCCAGTAGTATAGGGCAGGGGGTGAACACTGAAGCTTTCTTT
D gene: TRBD2; V gene: TRBV5-6; clone size: -; J gene: TRBJ2-1; CDR3 protein: CASSLTPTSGAYNEQFF; CDR3 DNA: TGTGCCAGCAGCTTGACACCGACTAGCGGCGCCTACAATGAGCAGTTCTTC
D gene: TRBD1; V gene: TRBV5-5; clone size: -; J gene: TRBJ2-1; CDR3 protein: CASSLYRGLMDEQFF; CDR3 DNA: TGTGCCAGCAGCTTGTACAGGGGGCTTATGGATGAGCAGTTCTTC
D gene: TRBD1; V gene: TRBV7-2; clone size: once; J gene: TRBJ1-1; CDR3 protein: CATTRGRNTEAFF; CDR3 DNA: TGTGCCACCACCAGGGGGCGTAACACTGAAGCTTTCTTT
D gene: -; V gene: TRBV28; clone size: -; J gene: TRBJ1-1; CDR3 protein: CASSPRITEAFF; CDR3 DNA: TGTGCCAGCAGCCCTCGGATCACTGAAGCTTTCTTT
D gene: -; V gene: TRBV5-4; clone size: -; J gene: TRBJ1-4; CDR3 protein: CASSLVGGANEKLFF; CDR3 DNA: TGTGCCAGCAGCTTAGTAGGGGGAGCTAATGAAAAACTGTTTTTT
D gene: TRBD1; V gene: TRBV5-1; clone size: -; J gene: TRBJ2-2; CDR3 protein: CASSFTTGAGELFF; CDR3 DNA: TGCGCCAGCAGCTTTACAACAGGGGCCGGGGAGCTGTTTTTT
D gene: TRBD2; V gene: TRBV7-6; clone size: -; J gene: TRBJ2-5; CDR3 protein: CASSFRGGETQYF; CDR3 DNA: TGTGCCAGCAGCTTTCGGGGAGGGGAGACCCAGTACTTC
D gene: -; V gene: TRBV20-1; clone size: -; J gene: TRBJ2-5; CDR3 protein: CSARRQETQYF; CDR3 DNA: TGCAGCGCCCGACGTCAAGAGACCCAGTACTTC
D gene: -; V gene: TRBV6-5; clone size: -; J gene: TRBJ2-2; CDR3 protein: CASRRVGTGELFF; CDR3 DNA: TGTGCCAGCAGACGGGTTGGCACCGGGGAGCTGTTTTTT
D gene: -; V gene: TRBV5-1; clone size: -; J gene: TRBJ2-2; CDR3 protein: CASSLNPGQNTGELFF; CDR3 DNA: TGCGCCAGCAGCCTAAATCCGGGACAGAACACCGGGGAGCTGTTTTTT
D gene: TRBD2; V gene: TRBV5-1; clone size: -; J gene: TRBJ2-3; CDR3 protein: CASSSLADPSTDTQYF; CDR3 DNA: TGCGCCAGCAGCTCACTAGCGGACCCTAGCACAGATACGCAGTATTTT
D gene: TRBD1; V gene: TRBV6-5; clone size: -; J gene: TRBJ1-5; CDR3 protein: CASSDQGAHQPQHF; CDR3 DNA: TGTGCCAGCAGTGACCAGGGGGCGCATCAGCCCCAGCATTTT
D gene: -; V gene: TRBV5-4; clone size: -; J gene: TRBJ1-4; CDR3 protein: CASSFQATNEKLFF; CDR3 DNA: TGTGCCAGCAGCTTTCAAGCAACTAATGAAAAACTGTTTTTT
D gene: TRBD1; V gene: TRBV18; clone size: few; J gene: TRBJ1-4; CDR3 protein: CASSPPGQPNEKLFF; CDR3 DNA: TGTGCCAGCTCACCACCGGGACAGCCTAATGAAAAACTGTTTTTT
D gene: TRBD1; V gene: TRBV6-5; clone size: -; J gene: TRBJ1-4; CDR3 protein: CASSRTGGRNEKLFF; CDR3 DNA: TGTGCCAGCAGTCGGACAGGGGGGAGGAATGAAAAACTGTTTTTT
D gene: -; V gene: TRBV14; clone size: -; J gene: TRBJ1-2; CDR3 protein: CASSQAQGAGGYTF; CDR3 DNA: TGTGCCAGCAGCCAAGCTCAAGGGGCGGGTGGCTACACCTTC
D gene: -; V gene: TRBV2; clone size: -; J gene: TRBJ2-7; CDR3 protein: CASSGDRLYEQYF; CDR3 DNA: TGTGCCAGCAGCGGGGACCGTCTATACGAGCAGTACTTC
D gene: -; V gene: TRBV6-1; clone size: -; J gene: TRBJ1-5; CDR3 protein: CASSEMQPQHF; CDR3 DNA: TGTGCCAGCAGTGAAATGCAGCCCCAGCATTTT
D gene: -; V gene: TRBV6-1; clone size: -; J gene: TRBJ2-1; CDR3 protein: CASSEGFGPYNEQFF; CDR3 DNA: TGTGCCAGCAGTGAAGGTTTTGGACCCTACAATGAGCAGTTCTTC
D gene: -; V gene: TRBV7-2; clone size: -; J gene: TRBJ2-2; CDR3 protein: CASSPEGASANTGELFF; CDR3 DNA: TGTGCCAGCAGCCCCGAGGGTGCCAGCGCGAACACCGGGGAGCTGTTTTTT
D gene: -; V gene: TRBV6-6; clone size: -; J gene: TRBJ2-7; CDR3 protein: CASLRQLEYEQYF; CDR3 DNA: TGTGCCAGCCTGAGACAGCTTGAGTACGAGCAGTACTTC
D gene: -; V gene: TRBV2; clone size: -; J gene: TRBJ2-5; CDR3 protein: CASQGTGETQYF; CDR3 DNA: TGTGCCAGCCAGGGGACGGGGGAGACCCAGTACTTC
D gene: TRBD2; V gene: TRBV10-1; clone size: -; J gene: TRBJ2-5; CDR3 protein: CASSEAGGTGETQYF; CDR3 DNA: TGCGCCAGCAGTGAGGCGGGAGGTACAGGGGAGACCCAGTACTTC
D gene: TRBD2; V gene: TRBV7-2; clone size: once; J gene: TRBJ2-5; CDR3 protein: CASSLLRGAGETQYF; CDR3 DNA: TGTGCCAGCAGCTTATTGCGGGGGGCGGGCGAGACCCAGTACTTC
D gene: -; V gene: TRBV7-3; clone size: -; J gene: TRBJ2-1; CDR3 protein: CASSLIGSTSNEQFF; CDR3 DNA: TGTGCCAGCAGCTTAATTGGGTCGACTAGCAATGAGCAGTTCTTC
D gene: TRBD1; V gene: TRBV5-1; clone size: -; J gene: TRBJ2-7; CDR3 protein: CASSSQTGDTYEQYF; CDR3 DNA: TGCGCCAGCAGCTCACAGACAGGGGATACCTACGAGCAGTACTTC
D gene: -; V gene: TRBV5-6; clone size: -; J gene: TRBJ1-5; CDR3 protein: CASSLSRGGGSNQPQHF; CDR3 DNA: TGTGCCAGCAGCTTGAGCAGGGGTGGGGGCAGCAATCAGCCCCAGCATTTT
D gene: -; V gene: TRBV5-8; clone size: -; J gene: TRBJ1-5; CDR3 protein: CASSLDSFSNQPQHF; CDR3 DNA: TGTGCCAGCAGCTTGGACAGCTTTAGCAATCAGCCCCAGCATTTT
D gene: -; V gene: TRBV13; clone size: once; J gene: TRBJ2-7; CDR3 protein: CASSLGARGGSYEQYF; CDR3 DNA: TGTGCCAGCAGCTTAGGGGCCCGGGGCGGCTCCTACGAGCAGTACTTC
D gene: -; V gene: TRBV6-9; clone size: -; J gene: TRBJ2-7; CDR3 protein: CASSDLALEYF; CDR3 DNA: TGTGCCAGCAGTGATCTAGCGCTCGAGTACTTC
D gene: -; V gene: TRBV28; clone size: once; J gene: TRBJ2-7; CDR3 protein: CASITGTRSSYEQYF; CDR3 DNA: TGTGCCAGCATAACCGGGACACGAAGCTCCTACGAGCAGTACTTC
D gene: -; V gene: TRBV14; clone size: -; J gene: TRBJ2-7; CDR3 protein: CASSQASLGGEQYF; CDR3 DNA: TGTGCCAGCAGCCAAGCCTCCCTTGGGGGCGAGCAGTACTTC
D gene: TRBD1; V gene: TRBV5-5; clone size: -; J gene: TRBJ1-1; CDR3 protein: CASSLGTGRAFF; CDR3 DNA: TGTGCCAGCAGCTTGGGGACAGGGCGGGCTTTCTTT
D gene: TRBD1; V gene: TRBV18; clone size: -; J gene: TRBJ1-2; CDR3 protein: CASSTVYKDRANGYTF; CDR3 DNA: TGTGCCAGCTCGACCGTATATAAGGACAGGGCGAATGGCTACACCTTC
D gene: -; V gene: TRBV30; clone size: -; J gene: TRBJ2-7; CDR3 protein: CAWITGYEQYF; CDR3 DNA: TGTGCCTGGATTACTGGATACGAGCAGTACTTC
D gene: -; V gene: TRBV11-3; clone size: many; J gene: TRBJ2-2; CDR3 protein: CASSSTGTGELFF; CDR3 DNA: TGTGCCAGCAGCTCAACAGGAACCGGGGAGCTGTTTTTT
D gene: -; V gene: TRBV19; clone size: once; J gene: TRBJ2-1; CDR3 protein: CASRPSSRHNEQFF; CDR3 DNA: TGTGCCAGTAGACCGTCCTCTCGCCACAATGAGCAGTTCTTC
D gene: TRBD2; V gene: TRBV14; clone size: -; J gene: TRBJ2-1; CDR3 protein: CASSKTSGRYNEQFF; CDR3 DNA: TGTGCCAGCAGCAAGACTAGCGGGAGGTACAATGAGCAGTTCTTC
D gene: -; V gene: TRBV6-1; clone size: -; J gene: TRBJ1-5; CDR3 protein: CASSTGMGNQPQHF; CDR3 DNA: TGTGCCAGCAGTACCGGGATGGGCAATCAGCCCCAGCATTTT